This T cell receptor beta chain emerged from a study of shared clonotypes between healthy human individuals (TCRdb year 2020). Concerning the study at large: The cohort comprised two women and a few men aged 18 to 49 years. To estimate repertoire size and how much clonotype sharing occurs between individuals, the study deeply sequenced the blood TCR repertoires of about 5 healthy adults. To increase sequencing depth and limit assay-specific biases, different laboratories used diverse techniques to prepare libraries and sequence TCR repertoires. Each donor's leukapheresis produced roughly between roughly 0.85 and 9.5 billion PBMCs. Broad study findings and their caveats: Pairwise subsampling led to the expectation that sequencing depth would affect the degree of clonotype sharing among donors. Because the study included a small number of donors, the genetic and exposure-history diversity represented was limited. Sampling was limited to blood, and TCR repertoires in tissue likely differ from TCR repertoires in blood.

V sheds 3 bases and J sheds 1 base, leaving 10 bases between their ends. Including cysteine and phenylalanine, the CDR3 has 15 amino acids. The kept DNA is CDR3 alone, 45 bases in frame from the first base. The germline V gene supplies CDR1 ENHRY and CDR2 SYGVKD. The donors were healthy, HIV-negative adults with no recently reported acute infections or vaccinations. Only Caucasian adults living in Nashville, Tennessee, USA were represented among the donors. For unsorted samples, tens of millions of PBMCs were counted, and genomic DNA was extracted using the QIAamp DNA Blood Mini kit. Blood was obtained by leukapheresis, after which PBMCs were separated by Ficoll-Histopaque density gradient centrifugation and cryopreserved in liquid nitrogen vapor phase. Using the deep immunoSEQ assay, TCR CDR3 regions were amplified from genomic DNA by multiplex PCR. Extracted genomic DNA from each cell subset was distributed evenly across all wells of several immunoSEQ 96-well plates, and each plate was treated as a replicate. For unsorted PBMC, around 310 ng of genomic DNA, equivalent to about 30,000 T cell genomes, went into each replicate PCR. Unsorted PBMC genomic DNA was sequenced across ten immunoSEQ deep assay plates. Purified libraries were quantified with a Qubit 3.0 fluorometer, sized on a Bioanalyzer 2100, and re-quantified with the KAPA Library Quantification kit. Each immunoSEQ 96-well plate was sequenced on its own single-read 150-cycle Illumina NextSeq 550 flow cell. For the original study's pipeline: Because the immunoSEQ output included only junctional sequences and no quality scores, the filtering could not be the same as the filtering used for full-length reads. To assign V/J genes and CDR3, sequences were annotated against IMGT germline references using PyIR, a Python wrapper for IgBLAST v1.9. Reads with weak V/J assignments (E-value above 1e-6), missing CDR3, stop codons, out-of-frame junctions, or ambiguous translated residues were removed. V3J clonotypes were defined as sequences sharing an identical inferred V gene, J gene, and CDR3 amino acid sequence. Percentage overlap between repertoires was computed as shared unique clonotypes divided by the size of the smaller repertoire. RTK rarefaction, the Chao1 estimator, and Recon v2.1 estimates of unobserved clonotypes were used to assess repertoire richness. TCRdb holds this immuneACCESS table with in-frame rearrangements only. Some clones are missing; in checked studies, unresolved V genes explain under half, and the rest has no known cause. V, J and clone size derive from that table, while D and trimming were established from the DNA sequence. The sample yields about 520,000 clones; more than 65% were counted once. The ten most abundant clones make up about 13% of the sample.

Concerning this clone itself: Its target antigen remains unknown. No much larger clone exists at a distance of one base, and base qualities are not known.

Recombination joined TRBV10-3 with TRBJ1-3; no D segment can be confidently identified. This sequence originates from a woman in her thirties or forties in good health. Some clones in this sample may be carry-over from other donors' samples. Specimen: PBMCs. The CDR3 protein sequence reads: CAISDSGFSGNTIYF. The sequenced DNA is TGTGCCATCAGTGATAGCGGCTTTTCTGGAAACACCATATATTTT.